The 30 T cell receptor beta chains reported below all come from one sample, sequenced in a study of radiation and T cells in renal cell carcinoma. Time point given: baseline pretreatment blood. Specified treatment: 15 Gy SBRT to primary tumor, nephrectomy 4 weeks later. This table comes from immunoSEQ multiplex PCR, and its TCRdb copy is limited to in-frame clones, with some not included. The sample carries 94,000 or so clones, about four fifths recorded once. Sequences were derived from blood, sampled from a patient whose treatment included radiotherapy and nephrectomy. The receptors were sampled from a man in his sixties with renal cell carcinoma.

This clone was seen a single time. The identical CDR3 is also encoded by other nucleotide sequences in the sample. The chain couples TRBV19 to TRBJ2-3; D is uncertain. V lost 4 bases and J lost 1, with 6 bases in between. Germline V gene lookup returns CDR1 LNHDA and CDR2 SQIVND (reference sequence). The CDR3 has 13 amino acids. CDR3 region: CASSTGGTDTQYF. The CDR3 coding sequence is TGTGCCAGTAGTACTGGAGGCACAGATACGCAGTATTTT.

The CDR3 protein is CASSDRTGWTDTQYF. CDR3 DNA: TGTGCCAGCAGTGATCGAACAGGTTGGACAGATACGCAGTATTTT. This chain links TRBV2 with TRBJ2-3, with D possibly being TRBD1 (5 bases). V dropped 3 bases and J dropped 3 bases, with 13 bases sitting between them. The CDR3 runs to 15 residues. Per germline, CDR1 SNHLY and CDR2 FYNNEI.

The chain couples TRBV18 to TRBJ1-2; D not certain. The germline V and J ends were trimmed by 2 bases and 4 bases, with 14 bases remaining between them. The CDR3 runs 15 residues. In germline, CDR1 is KGHSH, CDR2 LQKENI. The DNA of the CDR3 is TGTGCCAGCTCACCAATGACGGAAATCGCCTATGGCTACACCTTC. Its translation: CASSPMTEIAYGYTF.

J is TRBJ2-7 and V is TRBV5-1, with D perhaps TRBD1 (6 bases). This CDR3 is 16 amino acids long. Trimming stripped 0 bases from V and 3 bases from J, with 16 bases between. CDR1 and CDR2 from the germline V gene are SGHRS and YFSETQ. CDR3 protein: CASSLAQGDKYYEQYF. For the CDR3, the DNA is TGCGCCAGCAGCTTGGCCCAAGGGGACAAGTACTACGAGCAGTACTTC.

V gene TRBV5-8 combines with J gene TRBJ1-5; D unclear. V lost 4 bases, J lost 3 bases, and 11 bases lay in between. Germline lookup yields CDR1 SGHTS and CDR2 YDEGEE. The CDR3 extends over 14 amino acids. CDR3 DNA: TGTGCCAGCAGCGGCGGACTGCACAATCAGCCCCAGCATTTT. It encodes CASSGGLHNQPQHF. Together with reference TRBV5-8 and TRBJ1-5, the CDR3 gives the full variable domain: EAGVTQSPTHLIKTRGQQATLRCSPISGHTSVYWYQQALGLGLQFLLWYDEGEERNRGNFPPRFSGRQFPNYSSELNVNALELEDSALYLCASSGGLHNQPQHFGDGTRLSIL.

V gene TRBV27 combines with J gene TRBJ1-1; no clear D. Per the germline V gene, CDR1 is MNHEY and CDR2 is SMNVEV (reference sequence). With 4 bases removed from V and 4 bases from J, the gap between germline ends came to 10 bases. The CDR3 contains 13 residues. The CDR3 sequence: CASSSMGGTEAFF. The CDR3 nucleotides read TGTGCCAGCAGTTCCATGGGTGGCACTGAAGCTTTCTTT.

This clone was observed once. J is TRBJ2-2 and V is TRBV19, with TRBD2 identical over 13 bases. This CDR3 spans 17 amino acids. V was clipped by 5 bases and J by 6 bases; unmatched bases: 9. Germline V gene lookup returns CDR1 LNHDA and CDR2 SQIVND (reference sequence). CDR3 sequence: CASSPTSGRAGAGELFF. The CDR3 coding sequence is TGTGCCAGTAGTCCAACTAGCGGGAGGGCCGGGGCCGGGGAGCTGTTTTTT.

The chain carries TRBV7-6 and TRBJ2-7; TRBD1 or TRBD2 may be the D gene (6 bases each). CDR1 and CDR2 (germline): SGHVS, FNYEAQ. The CDR3 contains 15 residues. The V gene lost 1 base and the J gene lost 3 bases, with 13 bases spanning the gap. Here the CDR3 reads CASSLDGRGLYEQYF. CDR3 DNA: TGTGCCAGCAGCTTAGATGGCAGGGGACTCTACGAGCAGTACTTC.

A note on this clone: The sample has other DNA sequences that encode this CDR3 too. The chain recombines TRBV19 with TRBJ1-1, with no clear D. Germline lookup yields CDR1 LNHDA and CDR2 SQIVND (reference sequence). The V gene lost 3 bases and the J gene lost 3 bases, with 11 bases spanning the gap. This CDR3 contains 14 residues. For the CDR3, the DNA is TGTGCCAGTAGTATCCCCGGGGTCGACACTGAAGCTTTCTTT. It translates to CASSIPGVDTEAFF.

V and J are TRBV19 and TRBJ2-1; 10 bases agree with TRBD2. Germline CDR1 LNHDA, CDR2 SQIVND (reference sequence). The trim removed 3 bases at V and 7 bases at J, leaving 9 bases unmatched. This CDR3 spans 16 amino acids. CDR3 nucleotides: TGTGCCAGTAGTATCGGCAGCGGGAGGGGGTGGAATGAGCAGTTCTTC. It translates to CASSIGSGRGWNEQFF. Together with reference TRBV19 and TRBJ2-1, the CDR3 gives the full variable domain: DGGITQSPKYLFRKEGQNVTLSCEQNLNHDAMYWYRQDPGQGLRLIYYSQIVNDFQKGDIAEGYSVSREKKESFPLTVTSAQKNPTAFYLCASSIGSGRGWNEQFFGPGTRLTVL.

This clone appeared a single time. The chain couples TRBV27 to TRBJ1-4; D not certain. CDR3 size: 12 residues. Germline CDR1 is MNHEY and CDR2 is SMNVEV (reference sequence). The V gene lost 5 bases and the J gene lost 7 bases, with 8 bases spanning the gap. In DNA, the CDR3 is TGTGCCAGCAGTCCCCTAGGTGAAAAACTGTTTTTT. It translates to CASSPLGEKLFF.

This chain connects TRBV6-6 to TRBJ1-1, with D possibly matching TRBD1 (6 bases). V was trimmed by 7 bases and J by 8 bases, leaving 11 bases between them. The CDR3 consists of 11 residues. The V gene's germline CDR1 is MNHNY and CDR2 SVGAGI (reference sequence). CDR3 sequence: CASIRTGEAFF. CDR3 nucleotides: TGTGCCAGCATCAGAACAGGGGAAGCTTTCTTT.

The chain is built from TRBV5-4 and TRBJ1-1, with D unclear. Germline values: CDR1 SGHNT, CDR2 YYREEE (reference sequence). This CDR3 contains 15 residues. V was shortened by 3 bases and J by 4 bases, with 16 bases between the two germline ends. Written as DNA, the CDR3 is TGTGCCAGCAGCTCGACACTGGCGGGTATCACTGAAGCTTTCTTT. Translated: CASSSTLAGITEAFF.

The chain uses TRBV5-1 and TRBJ2-3, with D tentatively TRBD2 (6 bases). The V end lost 1 base, the J end lost 2 bases, and 14 bases lay between the germline ends. The CDR3 has 16 amino acids. CDR1 and CDR2 (germline): SGHRS, YFSETQ. The CDR3 region has the DNA TGCGCCAGCAGCTTGCGGGTAGCGGAGAACACAGATACGCAGTATTTT. Encoded protein: CASSLRVAENTDTQYF.

This sequence joins TRBV11-3 and TRBJ1-1, with D perhaps TRBD1 (5 bases). The germline gives CDR1 SGHNT, CDR2 YENEEA. V was trimmed by 5 bases and J by 8 bases, leaving 18 bases between them. The CDR3 has 14 amino acids. CDR3 sequence reads: CASSPRAGRGEAFF. The CDR3, as DNA: TGTGCCAGCAGCCCTCGAGCGGGGCGTGGGGAAGCTTTCTTT.

The chain uses TRBV19 and TRBJ2-7; 9 bases match TRBD2. Germline loops: CDR1 LNHDA, CDR2 SQIVND (reference sequence). V lost 7 bases, J lost 5 bases, and 6 bases stayed unmatched. The CDR3 spans 13 residues. CDR3 protein: CASNTLAGNEQYF. In nucleotides, the CDR3 is TGTGCCAGTAATACCCTAGCGGGAAACGAGCAGTACTTC.

The chain couples TRBV5-4 to TRBJ2-2, with TRBD2 matching over 10 bases. The CDR3 sequence is 18 residues long. Looked up from germline, CDR1 is SGHNT and CDR2 is YYREEE (reference sequence). CDR3 region: CTSQPGGGLAVNTGELFF. The CDR3 DNA is TGTACCTCACAACCCGGGGGCGGACTAGCGGTGAACACCGGGGAGCTGTTTTTT.

This chain links TRBV27 with TRBJ1-2; 7 nucleotides agree with TRBD1. Unmatched junction bases numbered 10, after V lost 5 bases and J lost 4 bases. Germline loops: CDR1 MNHEY, CDR2 SMNVEV (reference sequence). This CDR3 contains 15 residues. CDR3 in DNA: TGTGCCAGCAGTATCAGACAGGGCTTCATCTATGGCTACACCTTC. It yields the protein CASSIRQGFIYGYTF.

The chain is built from TRBV21-1 and TRBJ2-7; the table's D gene call, TRBD1, was not cross checked with the DNA. TRBV21-1 is shown as a pseudogene. The CDR3 sequence is 15 residues long. This CDR3 reads CASSAPSDRHSEQYF. The DNA for the CDR3 is TGTGCCAGCAGCGCACCGTCGGACAGGCACTCGGAGCAGTACTTC.

This clone was seen a handful of times. The CDR3, as DNA: TGTGCCAGCAGTCCGGACAGGTCTAGGTACGAGCAGTACTTC. It translates to CASSPDRSRYEQYF. The chain employs TRBV6-5 and TRBJ2-7; 7 bases line up with TRBD1. V shed 5 bases and J 4 bases; nucleotides not matched to a gene: 8. Per germline, CDR1 MNHEY and CDR2 SVGAGI. CDR3 length: 14 amino acids.

This chain joins TRBV7-9 and TRBJ2-7; 7 positions agree with TRBD2. V gave up 4 bases and J gave up 4 bases; unmatched junction bases: 7. Germline CDR1 reads SEHNR; CDR2 reads FQNEAQ (reference sequence). This CDR3 is 14 amino acids long. DNA of the CDR3: TGTGCCAGCAGCTCCCGCGGGAGCGGGTACGAGCAGTACTTC. It specifies CASSSRGSGYEQYF.

V gene TRBV27 combines with J gene TRBJ1-2; D gene uncertain. This CDR3 spans 12 amino acids. The germline CDR1 and CDR2 sequences are MNHEY and SMNVEV (reference sequence). Trimming took 6 bases from V and 5 from J, leaving 10 bases between them. CDR3: CASRAEDYGYTF. The CDR3 DNA follows: TGTGCCAGCAGGGCGGAGGATTATGGCTACACCTTC.

The rearrangement joins TRBV6-1 to TRBJ2-1, with D tentatively TRBD1 (5 bases). Germline assignment: CDR1 MNHNS and CDR2 SASEGT. Deletions cut 3 bases from V and 2 bases from J, with 17 bases between. This CDR3 is 17 amino acids long. CDR3 coding DNA: TGTGCCAGCAGTGAGACGACAGTAATCTCACCCTACAATGAGCAGTTCTTC. Translated, it gives CASSETTVISPYNEQFF.

CDR3 coding DNA: TGTGCCAGCAGTCAAGACACGGAGAACTATGGCTACACCTTC. It translates to CASSQDTENYGYTF. The chain employs TRBV28 and TRBJ1-2; D gene unclear. V gave up 5 bases and J gave up 2 bases, with 12 bases separating them. The length of the CDR3 is 14 residues. Germline assignment: CDR1 MDHEN and CDR2 SYDVKM.

The V and J genes are TRBV2 and TRBJ1-5; D is perhaps TRBD1 (6 bases). Germline loops: CDR1 SNHLY, CDR2 FYNNEI. This CDR3 contains 16 residues. The V end was cut by 4 bases, the J end by 6 bases, with 19 bases between. CDR3 DNA sequence: TGTGCCAGCAGTGGGTCTATGGGGGCGATCGGTCAGCCCCAGCATTTT. This translates into CASSGSMGAIGQPQHF.

The CDR3 coding sequence is TGTGCCTGGAGTCGGGGCTCTGGGGCCAACGTCCTGACTTTC. Its protein product is CAWSRGSGANVLTF. The chain employs TRBV30 and TRBJ2-6; tentatively, D is TRBD2 (5 bases). The ends were cut back, 2 bases at V and 0 bases at J, with 5 bases in the middle. There are 14 residues in the CDR3. Germline V lookup: CDR1 GTSNPN, CDR2 SVGIG (reference sequence).

This clone appeared once. V is TRBV5-1 and J is TRBJ2-1; D gene ambiguous. This CDR3 is built from 16 residues. Germline V gene sequence: CDR1 SGHRS, CDR2 YFSETQ. Trimming cost V 0 bases and J 0 bases, with 10 bases left between them. In DNA form, the CDR3 reads TGCGCCAGCAGCTTGGAAGGCGTGAGCTCCTACAATGAGCAGTTCTTC. It codes for CASSLEGVSSYNEQFF.

J is TRBJ1-4 and V is TRBV5-4; D might be TRBD1 (5 bases). The germline V and J ends were trimmed by 0 bases and 3 bases, with 12 bases remaining between them. Per germline, CDR1 SGHNT and CDR2 YYREEE (reference sequence). The CDR3 consists of 16 residues. The CDR3 bases are TGTGCCAGCAGCTTGGGAGTAGGCAGGGCTAATGAAAAACTGTTTTTT. Translation: CASSLGVGRANEKLFF. Combining the CDR3 with reference TRBV5-4 and TRBJ1-4 gives the whole variable domain ETGVTQSPTHLIKTRGQQVTLRCSSQSGHNTVSWYQQALGQGPQFIFQYYREEENGRGNFPPRFSGLQFPNYSSELNVNALELDDSALYLCASSLGVGRANEKLFFGSGTQLSVL.

This clone occurred a few times. The V call is TRBV5-1, the J call TRBJ2-7, with unresolved D. CDR1 and CDR2 (germline): SGHRS, YFSETQ. The V end lost 4 bases, the J end lost 3 bases, and 17 bases lay between the germline ends. The CDR3 is 15 amino acids. The CDR3 region is CASSPQASVDYEQYF. CDR3 sequence (DNA): TGCGCCAGCAGCCCTCAGGCTTCGGTTGACTACGAGCAGTACTTC.

This chain connects TRBV6-1 to TRBJ2-7; TRBD2 is a possible D gene (5 bases). The CDR3 is 14 amino acids. Germline loops: CDR1 MNHNS, CDR2 SASEGT. V lost 7 bases, J lost 3 bases, and 16 bases lay in between. The chain's CDR3 is CASIGRRGYYEQYF. CDR3 sequence (DNA): TGTGCCAGCATAGGGCGACGGGGTTACTACGAGCAGTACTTC.